The rows below give T cell receptor beta chains drawn from one sample of a study of cytomegalovirus exposure and HLA in healthy donors. Profiling relied on immunoSEQ multiplex PCR, and the TCRdb table lists in-frame clones only, not all of them. This table has 150,000 to 200,000 clones, over 70% appearing once. Source material: PBMCs. The receptors were gathered from a man aged 25-45 years in good health and CMV-seropositive. CDR3s include the opening cysteine and the closing phenylalanine or tryptophan. The order of the fields is CDR3 protein, CDR3 DNA, J gene, clone size, D gene, V gene. The D gene is left open where the match is weak. The listing skips clone size in some rows; elsewhere it reads once, few, many or a size class.

CASSYILGLNTEAFF,TGTGCCAGCAGTTATATACTGGGGCTGAACACTGAAGCTTTCTTT,TRBJ1-1,-,-,TRBV28
CASSVRTSGTGELFF,TGCGCCAGCAGTGTTAGGACTAGCGGCACCGGGGAGCTGTTTTTT,TRBJ2-2,-,TRBD2,TRBV10-2
CASRAASTDTQYF,TGTGCCAGCAGGGCGGCTAGCACAGATACGCAGTATTTT,TRBJ2-3,-,-,TRBV14
CASRAARDPNEKLFF,TGTGCCAGCAGAGCGGCCAGAGACCCTAATGAAAAACTGTTTTTT,TRBJ1-4,-,-,TRBV11-2
CASSDGGYNSPLHF,TGCGCCAGCAGTGACGGGGGCTATAATTCACCCCTCCACTTT,TRBJ1-6,-,-,TRBV10-1
CASSVPGTSGKETQYF,TGTGCCAGCAGCGTACCCGGGACTAGCGGGAAAGAGACCCAGTACTTC,TRBJ2-5,-,TRBD2,TRBV5-4
CSVRQGARETQYF,TGCAGCGTTCGACAGGGGGCGCGGGAGACCCAGTACTTC,TRBJ2-5,-,TRBD1,TRBV29-1
CASRDRGQGGELFF,TGTGCCAGCAGGGACAGGGGGCAGGGCGGGGAGCTGTTTTTT,TRBJ2-2,-,TRBD1,TRBV25-1
CASSISGGNNQPQHF,TGTGCCAGTAGTATTTCAGGGGGCAACAATCAGCCCCAGCATTTT,TRBJ1-5,-,TRBD1,TRBV19
CASSPQQGKQETQYF,TGTGCCAGCTCACCACAGCAGGGTAAACAAGAGACCCAGTACTTC,TRBJ2-5,-,-,TRBV18
CATASLEIDTQYF,TGTGCCACCGCCTCACTAGAAATAGATACGCAGTATTTT,TRBJ2-3,-,-,TRBV7-9
CASSFRDSLNQPQHF,TGTGCCAGCAGTTTCCGGGACAGTCTCAATCAGCCCCAGCATTTT,TRBJ1-5,once,TRBD1,TRBV28
CASTSGAGGHYEQYF,TGTGCCAGTACGAGTGGCGCAGGGGGACACTACGAGCAGTACTTC,TRBJ2-7,-,TRBD1,TRBV19
CASSQEGVLKNIQYF,TGTGCCAGCAGCCAAGAAGGGGTTCTCAAAAACATTCAGTACTTC,TRBJ2-4,-,-,TRBV14
CTSSQDRVREKLFF,TGCACCAGCAGCCAAGACCGGGTTAGGGAAAAACTGTTTTTT,TRBJ1-4,-,-,TRBV1
CASSLVAGTRGEQYF,TGCGCCAGCAGCTTGGTAGCGGGGACTCGGGGCGAGCAGTACTTC,TRBJ2-7,-,TRBD2,TRBV5-1
CASTPQGRGRPDTQYF,TGTGCCAGCACCCCCCAGGGCAGGGGGCGCCCAGATACGCAGTATTTT,TRBJ2-3,-,TRBD1,TRBV9
CASSLWDRETDTQYF,TGCGCCAGCAGCCTTTGGGACAGGGAAACAGATACGCAGTATTTT,TRBJ2-3,-,TRBD1,TRBV4-1
CASTRTSSYNEQFF,TGTGCCAGCACCCGGACAAGCTCCTACAATGAGCAGTTCTTC,TRBJ2-1,-,-,TRBV27
CASSLAGQGNEQFF,TGTGCCAGCAGCTTGGCAGGACAGGGCAATGAGCAGTTCTTC,TRBJ2-1,-,TRBD1,TRBV5-5
CASSIWGPTDTQYF,TGTGCCAGTAGTATCTGGGGGCCTACAGATACGCAGTATTTT,TRBJ2-3,-,-,TRBV19
CASGPSTGRADTQYF,TGCGCCAGCGGACCATCGACAGGTCGGGCAGATACGCAGTATTTT,TRBJ2-3,-,-,TRBV5-1
CASSQVDLGANVLTF,TGTGCCAGCAGCCAAGTGGACTTAGGGGCCAACGTCCTGACTTTC,TRBJ2-6,-,-,TRBV4-2
CASSPRQGPETQYF,TGTGCCAGCAGCCCCCGACAGGGCCCAGAGACCCAGTACTTC,TRBJ2-5,-,TRBD1,TRBV7-8
CASSYSRLAGSYEQYF,TGTGCCAGCAGTTACTCTAGGCTAGCGGGCTCCTACGAGCAGTACTTC,TRBJ2-7,-,TRBD2,TRBV6-6
CASIGEGGANVLTF,TGTGCCAGCATAGGGGAAGGGGGGGCCAACGTCCTGACTTTC,TRBJ2-6,-,-,TRBV14
CASKLAGAPYEQYF,TGTGCCAGCAAGTTAGCGGGAGCCCCCTACGAGCAGTACTTC,TRBJ2-7,-,TRBD2,TRBV7-2
CASSQAQRQANYGYTF,TGTGCCAGCAGCCAAGCCCAAAGACAGGCAAACTATGGCTACACCTTC,TRBJ1-2,-,-,TRBV4-2
CSSSFTGDTGELFF,TGTTCCAGCAGTTTTACAGGGGACACCGGGGAGCTGTTTTTT,TRBJ2-2,-,TRBD1,TRBV7-9
CASIPVSGKNEQFF,TGTGCCAGCATCCCAGTGTCGGGGAAGAATGAGCAGTTCTTC,TRBJ2-1,-,-,TRBV6-6
CASSLVAGATEAFF,TGTGCCAGCAGCTTAGTGGCGGGGGCCACTGAAGCTTTCTTT,TRBJ1-1,-,-,TRBV7-9
CASSQGAGRVTEAFF,TGCGCCAGCAGCCAAGGGGCGGGACGGGTCACTGAAGCTTTCTTT,TRBJ1-1,once,-,TRBV4-3
CASSSRDRSSYNEQFF,TGTGCCAGCAGCTCCCGGGACAGGAGCTCCTACAATGAGCAGTTCTTC,TRBJ2-1,-,TRBD1,TRBV7-3
CAIRESGGDYEQYF,TGTGCCATCAGGGAAAGCGGGGGGGACTACGAGCAGTACTTC,TRBJ2-7,-,TRBD2,TRBV10-3
CASSLEASGNTGELFF,TGCGCCAGCAGCTTGGAGGCTAGCGGGAACACCGGGGAGCTGTTTTTT,TRBJ2-2,-,TRBD2,TRBV5-1
CASSLQGRGSPLHF,TGCGCCAGCAGCCTACAGGGGAGAGGTTCACCCCTCCACTTT,TRBJ1-6,-,TRBD1,TRBV4-3
CASSFSTDTQYF,TGTGCCAGCAGCTTTAGTACAGATACGCAGTATTTT,TRBJ2-3,-,-,TRBV11-3
CASRKTSGQLYEQYF,TGTGCCAGCAGGAAGACTAGCGGCCAGCTCTACGAGCAGTACTTC,TRBJ2-7,-,TRBD2,TRBV2
CASIRGQGNTEAFF,TGTGCCAGCATCCGAGGACAGGGGAACACTGAAGCTTTCTTT,TRBJ1-1,few,TRBD1,TRBV5-6
CASSFAQGSYEQYF,TGTGCCAGCAGCTTTGCGCAGGGCTCCTACGAGCAGTACTTC,TRBJ2-7,-,-,TRBV5-6
CASSLVSGANSPLHF,TGTGCCAGCAGCTTGGTCAGCGGAGCTAATTCACCCCTCCACTTT,TRBJ1-6,-,-,TRBV5-8
CASSQLPGAYAGSTDTQYF,TGTGCCAGCAGTCAACTACCTGGGGCATACGCGGGAAGCACAGATACGCAGTATTTT,TRBJ2-3,few,-,TRBV27
CSVQGGSYNEQFF,TGCAGCGTTCAGGGCGGCTCCTACAATGAGCAGTTCTTC,TRBJ2-1,-,-,TRBV29-1
CASVSGEAETQYF,TGTGCCAGCGTCTCGGGGGAAGCAGAGACCCAGTACTTC,TRBJ2-5,-,-,TRBV7-8
CASSTQRNYGYTF,TGTGCCAGTAGTACCCAACGGAACTATGGCTACACCTTC,TRBJ1-2,-,-,TRBV19
CASSPPVAGDGWDTQYF,TGTGCCAGCTCACCTCCAGTGGCGGGGGATGGTTGGGATACGCAGTATTTT,TRBJ2-3,-,TRBD2,TRBV18
CASSLVGGSEGYTF,TGCGCCAGCAGCTTGGTAGGGGGAAGTGAGGGCTACACCTTC,TRBJ1-2,-,-,TRBV5-1
CASSFFQEQGGYTF,TGTGCCAGCAGCTTTTTTCAGGAACAGGGAGGCTACACCTTC,TRBJ1-2,-,-,TRBV5-6
CASSLGTSGDIELFF,TGCGCCAGCAGCTTGGGTACGAGCGGGGATATCGAACTGTTTTTT,TRBJ1-4,-,-,TRBV5-1
CSVEGTSGYNEQFF,TGCAGCGTTGAAGGGACTAGCGGATACAATGAGCAGTTCTTC,TRBJ2-1,-,TRBD2,TRBV29-1
CASSQDSGGADNEQFF,TGTGCCAGCAGCCAAGATAGCGGGGGGGCCGACAATGAGCAGTTCTTC,TRBJ2-1,-,TRBD2,TRBV4-2
CASSLKQGFSYHEQYF,TGTGCCAGCAGTTTAAAACAGGGTTTCTCCTACCACGAGCAGTACTTC,TRBJ2-7,-,-,TRBV28
CASSFVAGGLSSTDTQYF,TGTGCCAGCAGTTTTGTAGCGGGGGGGCTTTCTAGCACAGATACGCAGTATTTT,TRBJ2-3,-,TRBD2,TRBV27
CASSPRQGAAGNTIYF,TGTGCCAGCTCACCACGACAGGGGGCGGCTGGAAACACCATATATTTT,TRBJ1-3,-,TRBD1,TRBV18
CASSLRRSGSGETQYF,TGTGCCAGCAGCCTCCGGAGGAGCGGGAGTGGAGAGACCCAGTACTTC,TRBJ2-5,-,TRBD2,TRBV4-2